Sequencing of this T cell receptor (beta chain) was carried out in a study of T cells in Graves' hyperthyroidism and ophthalmopathy. Study-wide context: Prior to any treatment, at the point of initial diagnosis, peripheral blood was collected.

Template material for amplifying TCR beta CDR3 regions consisted of RNA transcripts. Carried out on the TCR CDR3, a first-round RT-PCR used the HTBI primer set. TCRdb passed the multiplex PCR reads through MiXCR, listing each CDR3 protein once. The sample records about half a million distinct CDR3 sequences, 15% to 20% being singletons. Duration under 3 months, a NOSPECS grade of at least 4, and a Clinical Activity Score of at least 3 characterized the ophthalmopathy patients. Source material for PBMCs was more than 7.5 ml fresh peripheral blood. Per germline, CDR1 DFQATT and CDR2 SNEGSKA (reference sequence). J lost 7 bases, V lost 3 bases, and 6 bases had no gene match. The CDR3 is 13 amino acids. Study outcomes and limitations: Most thyroid clonotypes expanded above 0.001 were also detected in blood.

This clonotype has at least ten counts. The antigen remains undetermined. V usage is TRBV20-1 and J usage is TRBJ1-2; 9 positions agree with TRBD1. This sequence was found in a woman aged 25 to 45 with Graves' ophthalmopathy. The specimen sequenced was blood. CDR3 residues: CSASGQGRIGYTF. CDR3 DNA sequence: TGCAGTGCTAGTGGACAGGGGCGTATTGGCTACACCTTC.